The 4 T cell receptor beta chains listed next were all sequenced from one sample in a study of shared clonotypes between healthy human individuals. Cells designated naive CD8 were CD45RO-negative and were positively selected for CCR7, with terminally differentiated effector memory CD45RA+ cells excluded. Measured with immunoSEQ multiplex PCR; TCRdb has only the in-frame clones, and not every one. The sample lists roughly 2.1 million clones; approximately 94% were seen once. What was sequenced was naive CD8+ T cells from PBMCs. These receptors originate from a man aged 18 to 35 in good health. Some clones in this sample may be carry-over from other donors' samples.

This clone occurred once. The CDR3: CASSPNRLAANEKLFF. As DNA, the CDR3 is TGTGCCAGCAGCCCAAACAGACTAGCGGCTAATGAAAAACTGTTTTTT. The chain couples TRBV7-9 to TRBJ1-4, with no clear D. The CDR3 runs to 16 residues. Germline V gene lookup returns CDR1 SEHNR and CDR2 FQNEAQ (reference sequence). V was pared by 5 bases and J by 3 bases, with 16 bases between.

This chain joins TRBV15 and TRBJ1-5; tentatively, D is TRBD1 (5 bases). This CDR3 is 16 amino acids long. Trimming took 0 bases from V and 6 from J, leaving 15 bases between them. Germline CDR1 and CDR2: LNHNV and YYDKDF (reference sequence). The DNA of the CDR3 is TGTGCCACCAGCAGAGACCAGGCCTGGGGGGGTCAGCCCCAGCATTTT. Amino acids: CATSRDQAWGGQPQHF.

This CDR3 is CASSMLLLPYEQYF. The DNA of the CDR3 is TGTGCCAGCAGCATGCTACTACTCCCCTACGAGCAGTACTTC. The chain recombines TRBV21-1 with TRBJ2-7; the table's D call, TRBD2, has no DNA check behind it. TRBV21-1 is tagged as a pseudogene. CDR3 length: 14 amino acids.

This clone was observed a single time. The chain couples TRBV10-3 to TRBJ2-7; D perhaps matches TRBD1 (5 bases). Germline V gene data show CDR1 as ENHRY and CDR2 as SYGVKD. This CDR3 has 14 residues. Between the trimmed V and J ends, which lost 1 base and 0 bases, there was a span of 7 bases. The CDR3 DNA sequence: TGTGCCATCAGTGAGTTAGGGGTCTCCTACGAGCAGTACTTC. Translated: CAISELGVSYEQYF.